The 17 T cell receptor beta chains presented below share a single source sample, sequenced in a study of cytomegalovirus exposure and HLA in healthy donors. PCR primers comprised 60 Vbeta and 13 Jbeta primers. Produced via immunoSEQ multiplex PCR; TCRdb's table is partial and in-frame only. The sample includes about 130,000 clones, 72% of them seen just once. The specimen sequenced was PBMCs. The origin of the receptors is a man aged 25 to 40 in good health and CMV-seronegative.

CDR3 loop: CASSYLAGNQHTEAFF. The DNA for the CDR3 is TGTGCCAGCAGTTACTTGGCGGGAAACCAGCACACTGAAGCTTTCTTT. The V and J genes are TRBV6-5 and TRBJ1-1; no reliable D call. The CDR3 totals 16 residues. In germline, CDR1 is MNHEY, CDR2 SVGAGI. Trimming cost V 1 base and J 3 bases, with 15 bases left between them.

Remarks on this clone: A read error may produce the germline difference seen at one junction end. This rearrangement joins TRBV2 to TRBJ1-2, with 7 nucleotides matching TRBD1. The germline V gene has CDR1 SNHLY and CDR2 FYNNEI. The CDR3 has 15 residues. This CDR3 reads CASSEGGIGNYGYTF. The CDR3 coding sequence is TGTGCCAGCAGCGAAGGGGGCATTGGAAACTATGGCTACACCTTC.

This chain uses TRBV28 with TRBJ1-1; 9 positions agree with TRBD1. Trimming at V came to 5 bases and at J to 0 bases, leaving 10 bases not matched to a gene. This CDR3 contains 17 residues. Per germline, CDR1 MDHEN and CDR2 SYDVKM. CDR3 sequence (DNA): TGTGCCAGCAGTCATCTCACAGGGGGCTGGTTGAACACTGAAGCTTTCTTT. Encoded protein: CASSHLTGGWLNTEAFF.

This clone appeared a few times. The V gene is TRBV7-2, the J gene TRBJ2-1, with 11 bases that match TRBD2. Trimming cost V 3 bases and J 4 bases; bases outside gene matches: 8. The CDR3 totals 17 residues. Germline values: CDR1 SGHTA, CDR2 FQGNSA. CDR3 DNA sequence: TGTGCCAGCAGCTTCGATAGCGGGGGGGCCTTTTACAATGAGCAGTTCTTC. It translates to CASSFDSGGAFYNEQFF.

J is TRBJ2-5 and V is TRBV5-6; no firm D call. V lost 4 bases and J 2 bases, leaving 12 bases between the germline ends. CDR3 size: 14 residues. Germline V gives CDR1 SGHDT, CDR2 YYEEEE. The DNA of the CDR3 is TGTGCCAGCAGCCGCATTAAGCATCAAGAGACCCAGTACTTC. Its protein is CASSRIKHQETQYF.

The chain combines TRBV6-1 with TRBJ1-1; D uncertain. The CDR3 is 14 residues long. V was pared by 2 bases and J by 1 base, with 8 bases between. Germline assignment: CDR1 MNHNS and CDR2 SASEGT. CDR3 protein: CASSEYGGNTEAFF. As DNA, the CDR3 is TGTGCCAGCAGTGAATACGGAGGGAACACTGAAGCTTTCTTT.

As to this clone: Mismatch with germline at one junction end may stem from a read error. This rearrangement joins TRBV7-9 to TRBJ2-7; no firm D call. Germline lookup yields CDR1 SEHNR and CDR2 FQNEAQ (reference sequence). The CDR3 is 12 amino acids. The CDR3 protein is CSSSLNGYEQYF. The DNA for the CDR3 is TGTTCCAGCAGCTTAAACGGCTACGAGCAGTACTTC. Filled out from reference TRBV7-9 and TRBJ2-7, the complete variable domain reads DTGVSQNPRHKITKRGQNVTFRCDPISEHNRLYWYRQTLGQGPEFLTYFQNEAQLEKSRLLSDRFSAERPKGSFSTLEIQRTEQGDSAMYLCSSSLNGYEQYFGPGTRLTVT.

This rearrangement joins TRBV6-1 to TRBJ2-5, with 12 bases lining up with TRBD2. The CDR3 has 14 residues. The trim removed 10 bases at V and 1 base at J, leaving 4 bases unmatched. Per the germline V gene, CDR1 is MNHNS and CDR2 is SASEGT. The CDR3 nucleotides are TGTGCCACAACTAGCGGGGGGCCCCAAGAGACCCAGTACTTC. It is translated as CATTSGGPQETQYF.

The rearrangement uses TRBV19 and TRBJ1-5; D may be TRBD1 (5 bases). V lost 5 bases and J lost 5, with 10 bases in between. The CDR3 consists of 13 residues. Germline-derived CDR1 and CDR2 are LNHDA and SQIVND (reference sequence). The CDR3 here is CASSSGNYQPQHF. The CDR3 nucleotides are TGTGCCAGTAGTTCAGGGAACTATCAGCCCCAGCATTTT.

This sequence joins TRBV7-3 and TRBJ2-1; 8 bases are a match to TRBD2. Per the germline V gene, CDR1 is SGHTA and CDR2 is FQGTGA. V was pared by 4 bases and J by 1 base, with 3 bases of the junction left unmatched. This CDR3 has 15 residues. The CDR3 sequence is CASSSGLGSYNEQFF. The CDR3 DNA reads TGTGCCAGCAGCTCGGGACTAGGTTCCTACAATGAGCAGTTCTTC.

This sequence joins TRBV9 and TRBJ2-1; D is possibly TRBD2 (6 bases). V lost 0 bases, J lost 14 bases, and 12 bases lay in between. Germline CDR1 and CDR2: SGDLS and YYNGEE. The CDR3 totals 12 residues. In DNA, the CDR3 is TGTGCCAGCAGCGTAGGTGGAGGGATGGAGTTCTTC. It yields the protein CASSVGGGMEFF.

This clone was seen more than once but under ten times. This chain uses TRBV28 with TRBJ1-2; 7 nucleotides match TRBD1. This CDR3 region has 15 residues. From germline, CDR1 is MDHEN and CDR2 SYDVKM. Losses at the gene ends were 5 bases for V and 7 bases for J; bases not matched to a gene: 13. Here the CDR3 DNA reads TGTGCCAGCAGTACAATACAGGGGAAAGGTGGTGGCTACACCTTC. Residues: CASSTIQGKGGGYTF.

This chain joins TRBV10-3 and TRBJ2-7; possibly TRBD1 for D (5 bases). Per germline, CDR1 ENHRY and CDR2 SYGVKD. This CDR3 has 12 amino acids. Trimming removed 7 bases from V and 6 bases from J, with 13 bases in between. For the CDR3, the DNA is TGTGCCATCACCAGGGATATGACCGAGCAGTACTTC. Protein product: CAITRDMTEQYF.

The chain has TRBV28 and TRBJ1-5; 7 bases agree with TRBD1. The CDR3 consists of 14 residues. Trimming at V came to 6 bases and at J to 6 bases, leaving 8 bases not matched to a gene. CDR1 MDHEN and CDR2 SYDVKM come from the germline V gene. CDR3 sequence: CASSRDSGGQPQHF. The CDR3 region has the DNA TGTGCCAGCAGCCGGGACAGCGGCGGTCAGCCCCAGCATTTT.

In this sample, this clone turned up once. Within the sample, other DNA sequences also encode this same CDR3. The chain is built from TRBV5-1 and TRBJ1-2; 9 nucleotides align to TRBD1. Germline values: CDR1 SGHRS, CDR2 YFSETQ. The CDR3 totals 15 residues. Germline trimming cut 0 bases from V and 2 bases from J; bases unmatched to any gene: 2. Here the CDR3 DNA reads TGCGCCAGCAGCTTGGCGGGGACAGGGAACTATGGCTACACCTTC. Translating gives CASSLAGTGNYGYTF.

The chain uses TRBV12-5 and TRBJ2-3; D unclear. The CDR3 is 14 residues long. V was pared by 4 bases and J by 2 bases, with 10 bases between. CDR1 is LGHNT, CDR2 FRNRAP, per germline. Written as DNA, the CDR3 is TGTGCTAGTGGTTCGACATTGGCCACAGATACGCAGTATTTT. Its translation is CASGSTLATDTQYF.

This chain uses TRBV11-2 with TRBJ2-7; the match to TRBD1 covers 7 bases. Germline V lookup: CDR1 SGHAT, CDR2 FQNNGV. The CDR3 is 15 amino acids. J lost 0 bases, V lost 0 bases, and 2 bases had no gene match. The CDR3 DNA follows: TGTGCCAGCAGCTTAGAAGGGGACAGCTCCTACGAGCAGTACTTC. This codes for CASSLEGDSSYEQYF.